This is a list of T cell receptor beta chains from one sample in a study of blood T cell repertoires in COVID-19. Libraries were prepared by immunoSEQ multiplex PCR; TCRdb keeps only in-frame clonotypes and omits some of them. Altogether roughly 120,000 clones are present, approximately 82% being singletons, with the ten largest covering 7.9%. The specimen sequenced was peripheral blood. The receptors were gathered from a woman of 80 years or more with active or convalescent COVID-19. Each CDR3 is given with its conserved first and last residue. The order of the fields is CDR3 protein, CDR3 DNA, clone size, J gene, D gene, V gene. A D gene is named only where the DNA matches it firmly. The size of a clone is reported for some rows only, either as once, few or many, or as a class for expanded clones.

CASSNRQGGRETQYF TGTGCCAGCAGCAACAGACAGGGAGGTCGGGAGACCCAGTACTTC . TRBJ2-5 . TRBV7-2
CASSPGGIQETQYF TGTGCCAGCAGCCCTGGGGGGATCCAAGAGACCCAGTACTTC . TRBJ2-5 . TRBV5-4
CASSLAIGGEVDEQYF TGCGCCAGCAGCTTGGCCATTGGGGGGGAGGTGGACGAGCAGTACTTC . TRBJ2-7 TRBD2 TRBV5-1
CASSYSLDGADTQYF TGTGCCAGCAGTTACAGTCTAGACGGCGCAGATACGCAGTATTTT once TRBJ2-3 . TRBV6-2/TRBV6-3
CASRPYSGNTIYF TGTGCCAGCAGACCCTACTCTGGAAACACCATATATTTT few TRBJ1-3 . TRBV6-6
CASSLSGANNEQFF TGCGCCAGCAGCTTAAGCGGAGCAAACAATGAGCAGTTCTTC . TRBJ2-1 . TRBV5-1
CASSVLSAGGRKDTQYF TGTGCCAGCAGCGTATTGTCAGCGGGAGGTCGGAAAGATACGCAGTATTTT . TRBJ2-3 TRBD2 TRBV9
CASSLAGDWAGELFF TGCGCCAGCAGTTTAGCGGGAGATTGGGCCGGGGAGCTGTTTTTT . TRBJ2-2 TRBD2 TRBV5-1
CASSRRTSGPEDIQYF TGTGCCAGCAGCCGTCGGACTAGCGGGCCTGAGGACATTCAGTACTTC . TRBJ2-4 TRBD2 TRBV5-4
CASSPGQKETQYF TGCGCCAGCAGCCCAGGACAGAAAGAGACCCAGTACTTC . TRBJ2-5 . TRBV5-1
CASSPGNYGYTF TGTGCCAGTAGCCCAGGGAACTATGGCTACACCTTC . TRBJ1-2 . TRBV19
CASSTKVAGGTDTQYF TGTGCCAGCAGCACTAAGGTAGCGGGGGGCACAGATACGCAGTATTTT . TRBJ2-3 TRBD2 TRBV7-3
CASSLGQGAYNEQFF TGTGCCAGCAGCTTAGGACAGGGGGCCTACAATGAGCAGTTCTTC . TRBJ2-1 TRBD1 TRBV7-3
CASSSGTSGYEQYF TGTGCCAGCAGTTCCGGGACTAGTGGTTACGAGCAGTACTTC . TRBJ2-7 TRBD2 TRBV6-2/TRBV6-3
CASSYGQVYTEAFF TGTGCCAGCAGTTACGGTCAGGTTTACACTGAAGCTTTCTTT . TRBJ1-1 . TRBV6-2/TRBV6-3
CASSQGGPYSNQPQHF TGTGCCAGCAGCCAAGGGGGCCCTTATAGCAATCAGCCCCAGCATTTT . TRBJ1-5 . TRBV3-1/TRBV3-2
CATTRGGSDTQYF TGTGCCACCACCAGAGGAGGGTCAGATACGCAGTATTTT many TRBJ2-3 . TRBV24-1
CASSQDQGYEQYF TGCGCCAGCAGCCAAGACCAGGGCTACGAGCAGTACTTC . TRBJ2-7 . TRBV4-1
CASSPPRQLSTDTQYF TGTGCCAGCTCACCACCTCGACAGCTTAGCACAGATACGCAGTATTTT . TRBJ2-3 . TRBV18
CASQWSRYEQYF TGTGCCAGCCAATGGAGCCGCTACGAGCAGTACTTC . TRBJ2-7 . TRBV28
CASSSGRAAYEQYF TGTGCCAGTTCCAGCGGGAGGGCCGCCTACGAGCAGTACTTC . TRBJ2-7 TRBD2 TRBV19
CASSLDAGQPQHF TGTGCCAGCAGCTTAGATGCAGGGCAGCCCCAGCATTTT . TRBJ1-5 . TRBV7-8
CASSQVNRGSEKLFF TGTGCCAGCAGCCAAGTAAACAGGGGGAGCGAAAAACTGTTTTTT . TRBJ1-4 TRBD1 TRBV3-1/TRBV3-2
CASSEPPTGSHEQYF TGTGCCAGCAGTGAGCCCCCGACAGGGTCCCACGAGCAGTACTTC few TRBJ2-7 TRBD1 TRBV6-1
CASSIQLAASYNEQFF TGTGCCAGTAGTATCCAACTAGCGGCCTCCTACAATGAGCAGTTCTTC . TRBJ2-1 TRBD2 TRBV19
CASSKGHYTGELFF TGTGCCAGTAGTAAGGGACACTACACCGGGGAGCTGTTTTTT once TRBJ2-2 . TRBV19
CASSISRSSSGNTIYF TGTGCCAGTAGTATATCCAGGTCAAGCTCTGGAAACACCATATATTTT . TRBJ1-3 . TRBV19
CATSDRAVQGGYNEQFF TGTGCCACCAGTGATCGGGCGGTGCAGGGGGGCTACAATGAGCAGTTCTTC . TRBJ2-1 . TRBV24-1
CASSVTGTSSYEQYF TGTGCCAGTAGTGTCACCGGGACTAGCTCCTACGAGCAGTACTTC . TRBJ2-7 TRBD2 TRBV19
CASGGGIGYTF TGTGCCAGCGGCGGGGGGATCGGCTACACCTTC . TRBJ1-2 . TRBV2
CASSQDRGDGKLFF TGTGCCAGCAGCCAAGATCGGGGGGATGGAAAACTGTTTTTT . TRBJ1-4 . TRBV4-2
CASSKPPPYEQYF TGTGCCAGCAGTAAGCCCCCACCTTACGAGCAGTACTTC . TRBJ2-7 . TRBV12-3/TRBV12-4
CASSVSSYEQYF TGTGCCAGCAGTGTTAGCTCCTACGAGCAGTACTTC . TRBJ2-7 . TRBV28
CASSLGTGGPYEQYF TGTGCCAGCAGCTTAGGGACAGGGGGCCCCTACGAGCAGTACTTC . TRBJ2-7 TRBD1 TRBV7-3
CATSDSTSGSYEQYF TGTGCCACCAGTGACTCGACTAGCGGCTCCTACGAGCAGTACTTC . TRBJ2-7 TRBD2 TRBV24-1
CASSLNTEAFF TGTGCCAGCAGCCTAAACACTGAAGCTTTCTTT . TRBJ1-1 . TRBV3-1/TRBV3-2
CASSPPYSGGVSYEQYF TGTGCCAGCTCACCACCCTATTCCGGAGGGGTCTCCTACGAGCAGTACTTC . TRBJ2-7 . TRBV18
CASTIKGVGKLFF TGTGCCAGCACAATAAAGGGGGTGGGAAAACTGTTTTTT . TRBJ1-4 . TRBV6-6
CASSLEGSSYEQYF TGTGCCAGCAGCTTGGAAGGGAGCTCCTACGAGCAGTACTTC . TRBJ2-7 . TRBV5-5
CATSRAGTGSREQYF TGTGCCACCAGCAGAGCCGGGACAGGGTCGCGGGAGCAGTACTTC . TRBJ2-7 TRBD1 TRBV15
CASSLDRVSETQYF TGTGCCAGCTCACTGGACAGGGTTTCGGAGACCCAGTACTTC . TRBJ2-5 TRBD1 TRBV18
CASSDDGQFYGYTF TGTGCCAGTAGTGATGACGGACAGTTCTATGGCTACACCTTC few TRBJ1-2 . TRBV19
CASSAGTGNYEQYF TGTGCCAGCAGCGCCGGGACAGGGAACTACGAGCAGTACTTC . TRBJ2-7 . TRBV21-1
CASSQDQGGNQPQHF TGTGCCAGCAGCCAAGATCAAGGGGGCAATCAGCCCCAGCATTTT . TRBJ1-5 . TRBV3-1/TRBV3-2
CAWSVPGGGYNEQFF TGTGCCTGGAGTGTACCAGGGGGTGGTTACAATGAGCAGTTCTTC . TRBJ2-1 TRBD1 TRBV30